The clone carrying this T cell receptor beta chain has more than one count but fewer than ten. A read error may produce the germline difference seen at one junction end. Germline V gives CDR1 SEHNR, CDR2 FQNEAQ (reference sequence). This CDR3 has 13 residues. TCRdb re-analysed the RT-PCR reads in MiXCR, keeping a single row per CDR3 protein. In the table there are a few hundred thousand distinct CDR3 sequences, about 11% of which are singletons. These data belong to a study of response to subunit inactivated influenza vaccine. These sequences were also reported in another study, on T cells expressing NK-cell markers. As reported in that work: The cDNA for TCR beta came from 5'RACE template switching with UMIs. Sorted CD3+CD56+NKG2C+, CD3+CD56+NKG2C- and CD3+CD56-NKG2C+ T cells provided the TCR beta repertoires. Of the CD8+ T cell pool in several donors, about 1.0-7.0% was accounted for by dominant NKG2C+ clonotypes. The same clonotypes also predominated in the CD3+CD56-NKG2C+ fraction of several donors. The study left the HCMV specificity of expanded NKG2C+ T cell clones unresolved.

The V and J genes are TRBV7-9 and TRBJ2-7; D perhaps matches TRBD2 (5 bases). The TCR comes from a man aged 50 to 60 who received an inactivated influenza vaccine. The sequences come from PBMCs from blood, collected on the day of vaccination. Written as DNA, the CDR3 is TGTGCCAGCAGCTTAGATCGGGGAGCGGAGTCGTGCTTC. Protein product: CASSLDRGAESCF.